The entry that follows covers one TCR beta chain sequence. This clonotype was recorded many times. Its antigen has not been determined. Per-nucleotide qualities are absent, and no much larger clonotype sits a single base away. The data originate from a study of T cell repertoires in cytomegalovirus infection (dated by TCRdb to about 2019). Context from the whole study: Donor HLA type was relevant to the analysis, as public TCR beta signatures indicated carriage of CMV infection together with the matching HLA type. Overall study results and their limits: In both this cohort and an independent roughly 330-donor cohort, the cumulative frequency of public TCR beta family members distinguished carriers of CMV infection plus the relevant HLA type. The ex vivo response was dominated by HLA-C-restricted CMV-specific TCR beta clonotypes, which also provided the single most frequent clonotype in two of eight donors.

Sequenced on an Illumina HiSeq 1500. TCRdb reran the public reads through fastp at Q25 and MiXCR, keeping productive beta chains. Identical CDR3 proteins give one entry, which carries the most common genes and DNA. The sample table shows some 230,000 distinct CDR3 sequences, and about 20% are seen once. The leading ten clones occupy about 20% of the sample. The TCR comes from a human donor in good health (CMV status not recorded). Some clones in this sample may be carry-over from other donors' samples. The sample taken for sequencing was CD8+ T cells from PBMCs.

The CDR3 in this case is CASSSLVKRGGPKQFF. The sequenced DNA is TGTGCCAGCAGCTCCCTCGTGAAGCGGGGGGGCCCGAAGCAGTTCTTC. The sequence is built from TRBV7-8 and TRBJ2-1, with 10 bases in between that match TRBD2. Germline trimming amounts to 4 bases on V and 11 bases on J, with 14 as the count of junction bases outside the gene matches. CDR1 and CDR2 (SGHVS, FQNEAQ) derive from the germline V gene. Spanning cysteine to phenylalanine, the CDR3 consists of 16 amino acids. The sequence is cut down to CDR3 DNA, 48 bases in frame from base 1. Reference TRBV7-8 and TRBJ2-1 proteins supply the regions before and after the CDR3; the full variable domain is: GAGVSQSPRYKVAKRGQDVALRCDPISGHVSLFWYQQALGQGPEFLTYFQNEAQLDKSGLPSDRFFAERPEGSVSTLKIQRTQQEDSAVYLCASSSLVKRGGPKQFFGPGTRLTVL.